This T cell receptor (beta chain) was sequenced during a study of blood T cells in healthy people across ages. CDR3 size: 16 residues. The ends lost 4 bases at V and 5 bases at J; junction bases unmatched: 9. CDR1 and CDR2 from the germline V gene are SGDLS and YYNGEE. A J-beta primer mix and a sample-barcoded 5' primer were used in a second PCR of roughly 7 to 12 cycles. Each CDR3 protein gets one entry after TCRdb re-called the 5' RACE reads with MiXCR. The table includes 1.2 million to 1.5 million distinct CDR3 sequences, 40% to 50% detected once. The chain is built from TRBV9 and TRBJ2-3, with TRBD2 matching 11 bases. The sample consisted of blood. The TCR comes from a woman aged 18-30 years in good health. The CDR3 is CASSPGTSGAGDTQYF. The DNA for the CDR3 is TGTGCCAGCAGCCCTGGGACTAGCGGTGCCGGAGATACGCAGTATTTT.